This T cell receptor (beta chain) was documented in a study of beta chain features in type 1 diabetes. Overall study: Age, gender and cell yields were alike across patients and healthy donors. Sorted cell examination encompassed roughly 110,000,000 cells across all samples.

Of the isolated RNA, all was reverse transcribed, and so the sequenced material was expressed TCRB transcripts. Produced via immunoSEQ multiplex PCR; TCRdb's table is partial and in-frame only. The sample carries approximately 150,000 clones, roughly 59% recorded once. Study-wide points: Within patients, naive, central memory and Treg TCRB repertoires seemed more similar than within healthy donors. All four CD4+ subsets of Type 1 diabetes patients contained TCRB CDR3s that were moderately but significantly shorter. PCR may have favored shorter templates equally in patients and controls.

Details on this clone: Its antigen is unidentified.

The receptor's source is a man aged 30 to 45 with type 1 diabetes. The sequenced sample was naive CD4+ T cells from blood.

Here the CDR3 reads CASSLQEEEETQYF. The CDR3 nucleotides read TGTGCCAGCAGCTTACAGGAGGAAGAAGAGACCCAGTACTTC. The chain combines TRBV7-2 with TRBJ2-5; a possible D gene is TRBD2 (5 bases). Germline CDR1 reads SGHTA; CDR2 reads FQGNSA. The CDR3 is 14 amino acids. V was shortened by 2 bases and J by 3 bases, with 10 bases between the two germline ends.